Presented here are 22 T cell receptor beta chains from one specimen sequenced in a study of OX40 agonist ivuxolimab in advanced cancers. Here immunoSEQ multiplex PCR was the method, and the copy in TCRdb shows in-frame clones only, minus some. The sample yields about 5,700 clones, about 90% seen once. The sequencing used CD4+ or CD8+ T cells sorted from blood, collected in a trial of the OX40 agonist ivuxolimab. These receptors were collected from an adult with an advanced solid tumor such as melanoma, head and neck, liver or kidney cancer.

The genes are TRBV5-8 and TRBJ2-7, with TRBD1 matching 8 bases. Germline V CDR1 and CDR2: SGHTS, YDEGEE. This CDR3 region has 15 residues. V lost 4 bases to trimming and J lost 5 bases; unmatched junction nucleotides: 11. CDR3: CASSDREQGVNEQYF. Written as DNA, the CDR3 is TGTGCCAGCAGCGATAGGGAACAGGGGGTAAACGAGCAGTACTTC.

The chain links TRBV6-5 to TRBJ1-2; 10 nucleotides agree with TRBD1. Looked up from germline, CDR1 is MNHEY and CDR2 is SVGAGI. The CDR3 is made up of 16 amino acids. The J segment lost 4 bases and the V segment lost 2 bases, leaving 7 bases of the junction unmatched. CDR3 sequence reads: CASSYGQGVPAYGYTF. CDR3 sequence (DNA): TGTGCCAGCAGTTACGGACAGGGGGTGCCTGCCTATGGCTACACCTTC.

V gene TRBV7-9 combines with J gene TRBJ2-7; no firm D call. Germline values: CDR1 SEHNR, CDR2 FQNEAQ (reference sequence). Trimming cost V 5 bases and J 4 bases, with 12 bases left between them. This CDR3 has 13 amino acids. Here the CDR3 reads CASSPPLGYEQYF. CDR3 sequence (DNA): TGTGCCAGCAGCCCACCTCTCGGGTACGAGCAGTACTTC. Looking up the rest from reference TRBV7-9 and TRBJ2-7 gives the full variable domain: DTGVSQNPRHKITKRGQNVTFRCDPISEHNRLYWYRQTLGQGPEFLTYFQNEAQLEKSRLLSDRFSAERPKGSFSTLEIQRTEQGDSAMYLCASSPPLGYEQYFGPGTRLTVT.

V gene TRBV19 combines with J gene TRBJ2-1; TRBD2 matches at 8 bases. V lost 1 base to trimming and J lost 5 bases; unmatched junction nucleotides: 4. Germline lookup yields CDR1 LNHDA and CDR2 SQIVND (reference sequence). The CDR3 has 15 residues. The CDR3 spells CASSIAGGFDNEQFF. CDR3 bases: TGTGCCAGTAGTATAGCGGGAGGGTTTGACAATGAGCAGTTCTTC.

This clone was counted a single time. V gene TRBV6-5 combines with J gene TRBJ2-1, with 7 bases that match TRBD1. This CDR3 is 14 amino acids long. The trim removed 6 bases at V and 1 base at J, leaving 3 bases unmatched. The germline gives CDR1 MNHEY, CDR2 SVGAGI. Here the CDR3 DNA reads TGTGCCAGCAGCTACAGGGGATCCTACAATGAGCAGTTCTTC. This codes for CASSYRGSYNEQFF.

Written as DNA, the CDR3 is TGCGCCAGCAGTGAGTCCGGCACGAACACCGGGGAGCTGTTTTTT. Translating gives CASSESGTNTGELFF. V usage is TRBV10-1 and J usage is TRBJ2-2; unclear D gene. Germline V gives CDR1 WNHNN, CDR2 SYGVQD (reference sequence). This CDR3 spans 15 amino acids. Trimming shortened V by 0 bases and J by 0 bases, and 5 bases separated the two germline ends.

The chain joins TRBV7-3 to TRBJ2-2, with D perhaps TRBD1 (6 bases). The CDR3 extends over 16 amino acids. The V gene lost 6 bases and the J gene lost 6 bases, with 20 bases spanning the gap. Looked up from germline, CDR1 is SGHTA and CDR2 is FQGTGA. In DNA form, the CDR3 reads TGTGCCAGCAGACCCGAGAGCAGGGGAGATGCCGGGGAGCTGTTTTTT. Amino acids: CASRPESRGDAGELFF. Variable domain in full (rest from reference TRBV7-3 and TRBJ2-2): GAGVSQTPSNKVTEKGKYVELRCDPISGHTALYWYRQSLGQGPEFLIYFQGTGAADDSGLPNDRFFAVRPEGSVSTLKIQRTERGDSAVYLCASRPESRGDAGELFFGEGSRLTVL.

The chain combines TRBV2 with TRBJ2-1; D gene uncertain. With 3 bases removed from V and 0 bases from J, the gap between germline ends came to 9 bases. The CDR3 contains 15 residues. Germline V CDR1 and CDR2: SNHLY, FYNNEI. CDR3 nucleotides: TGTGCCAGCAGTGATGGCTTGAGCTCCTACAATGAGCAGTTCTTC. Translated: CASSDGLSSYNEQFF.

This chain uses TRBV4-1 with TRBJ2-7, with no clear D. CDR1 and CDR2 (germline): MGHRA, YSYEKL. The germline V and J ends were trimmed by 1 base and 1 base, with 14 bases remaining between them. This CDR3 has 16 amino acids. CDR3: CASSQVTGFRSYEQYF. In DNA form, the CDR3 reads TGCGCCAGCAGCCAAGTCACTGGGTTTAGGTCCTACGAGCAGTACTTC.

This clone occurred once. The rearrangement links TRBV28 to TRBJ2-1, with TRBD2 identical over 13 bases. Trimming cost V 6 bases and J 10 bases; bases outside gene matches: 9. The length of the CDR3 is 15 residues. The V gene's germline CDR1 is MDHEN and CDR2 SYDVKM. The CDR3 region is CASRAGTSGVPEQFF. In DNA form, the CDR3 reads TGTGCCAGCAGAGCCGGGACTAGCGGGGTTCCCGAGCAGTTCTTC.

CDR3 amino acids: CASSYSPSPEYGYTF. CDR3 bases: TGTGCCAGCAGTTACTCGCCCAGCCCTGAGTATGGCTACACCTTC. J is TRBJ1-2 and V is TRBV6-6, with D uncertain. The ends were cut back, 0 bases at V and 5 bases at J, with 13 bases in the middle. CDR3 length: 15 residues. Germline CDR1 and CDR2: MNHNY and SVGAGI (reference sequence).

This rearrangement joins TRBV2 to TRBJ2-1, with D uncertain. The ends were cut back, 5 bases at V and 6 bases at J, with 5 bases in the middle. The CDR3 consists of 11 residues. Germline V gives CDR1 SNHLY, CDR2 FYNNEI. The CDR3 DNA follows: TGTGCCAGCAGTCTCGGCAATGAGCAGTTCTTC. Protein sequence: CASSLGNEQFF.

The chain links TRBV13 to TRBJ1-2, with 9 bases aligning to TRBD1. The CDR3 spans 15 residues. The V gene end was trimmed by 3 bases and the J gene end by 3 bases; junction bases not matched to a gene: 5. CDR1 and CDR2 (germline): PRHDT, FYEKMQ (reference sequence). In nucleotides, the CDR3 is TGTGCCAGCAGCTTGGGGGACAGGGTTCACTATGGCTACACCTTC. Translating gives CASSLGDRVHYGYTF.

This clone was observed once. The chain carries TRBV6-1 and TRBJ2-7; the D is unclear. V lost 0 bases and J 5 bases, leaving 8 bases between the germline ends. CDR3 length: 13 residues. The V gene's germline CDR1 is MNHNS and CDR2 SASEGT. Here the CDR3 DNA reads TGTGCCAGCAGTGAAGCCCCGCCGGACGAGCAGTACTTC. It specifies CASSEAPPDEQYF.

The chain joins TRBV4-2 to TRBJ2-1; 8 bases agree with TRBD2. The CDR3 totals 17 residues. After removal of 1 base from V and 3 bases from J, the junction contained 8 bases not matched to a gene. Per germline, CDR1 LGHNA and CDR2 YNFKEQ. The CDR3 sequence is CASSQGPAGADYNEQFF. In nucleotides, the CDR3 is TGTGCCAGCAGCCAAGGCCCAGCGGGAGCGGACTACAATGAGCAGTTCTTC.

This chain joins TRBV27 and TRBJ1-1; maybe TRBD1 (6 bases). Germline V gives CDR1 MNHEY, CDR2 SMNVEV (reference sequence). The V gene lost 8 bases and the J gene lost 5 bases, with 18 bases spanning the gap. The CDR3 totals 14 residues. The CDR3 region has the DNA TGTGCCAGCGGGGGAGGGGGGCGGCGGACTGAAGCTTTCTTT. It translates to CASGGGGRRTEAFF.

This clone has more than one count but fewer than ten. This chain connects TRBV27 to TRBJ2-2; possibly TRBD2 for D (6 bases). Germline V gene data show CDR1 as MNHEY and CDR2 as SMNVEV (reference sequence). Deletions cut 4 bases from V and 0 bases from J, with 12 bases between. The CDR3 totals 16 residues. The CDR3 region is CASSWVAETNTGELFF. CDR3 coding DNA: TGTGCCAGCAGTTGGGTAGCGGAGACGAACACCGGGGAGCTGTTTTTT.

The chain's CDR3 is CASGPWGYEQYF. The CDR3 bases are TGTGCCAGCGGGCCCTGGGGCTACGAGCAGTACTTC. This chain uses TRBV6-1 with TRBJ2-7; no clear D. V shed 8 bases and J shed 3 bases, with 11 bases lying between them. Germline-derived CDR1 and CDR2 are MNHNS and SASEGT. This CDR3 spans 12 amino acids.

This chain uses TRBV27 with TRBJ2-2, with D possibly matching TRBD2 (6 bases). The length of the CDR3 is 16 residues. Trimming removed 5 bases from V and 2 bases from J, with 15 bases in between. The germline gives CDR1 MNHEY, CDR2 SMNVEV (reference sequence). DNA of the CDR3: TGTGCCAGCAGTCTCGGGGGAGCGGCTAACACCGGGGAGCTGTTTTTT. The encoded protein is CASSLGGAANTGELFF.

This clone was picked up one time. The V call is TRBV11-2, the J call TRBJ1-1, with 10 nucleotides matching TRBD1. Trimming removed 4 bases from V and 5 bases from J; junction bases left unmatched: 13. Germline V gives CDR1 SGHAT, CDR2 FQNNGV. CDR3 length: 17 residues. CDR3 loop: CASSSEDGGQGGTEAFF. In DNA, the CDR3 is TGTGCCAGCAGCTCCGAAGATGGTGGACAGGGGGGAACTGAAGCTTTCTTT. Supplemented by reference TRBV11-2 and TRBJ1-1, the full variable domain reads EAGVAQSPRYKIIEKRQSVAFWCNPISGHATLYWYQQILGQGPKLLIQFQNNGVVDDSQLPKDRFSAERLKGVDSTLKIQPAKLEDSAVYLCASSSEDGGQGGTEAFFGQGTRLTVV.

This chain's CDR3 is CASSSDRGPYEQYF. The CDR3 nucleotides read TGTGCCAGCAGCTCGGACAGGGGGCCGTACGAGCAGTACTTC. The V and J genes are TRBV7-6 and TRBJ2-7; 11 nucleotides line up with TRBD1. Germline assignment: CDR1 SGHVS and CDR2 FNYEAQ. Trimming took 4 bases from V and 4 from J; bases not matched to a gene: 3. The CDR3 covers 14 residues.

As regards this clone: Other nucleotide sequences in the sample specify the same CDR3. The V call is TRBV6-1, the J call TRBJ2-7; the match to TRBD2 covers 8 bases. Germline V gene data show CDR1 as MNHNS and CDR2 as SASEGT. The CDR3 contains 15 residues. The V and J ends lost 7 bases and 4 bases, in that order; junction bases with no gene match: 12. The CDR3 bases are TGTGCCAGCATGGGTGAGGGTCGCGGGAGGTACGAGCAGTACTTC. This encodes CASMGEGRGRYEQYF.